Presented here are 24 T cell receptor beta chains from one specimen sequenced in a study of CD8+CD57+ T cells in acquired aplastic anemia. It was patients with CD8+CD57+ cell expansion by flow cytometry who were chosen for sequencing. The study profiled TCR beta VDJ and CDR3 using genomic DNA as template. MiXCR, run by TCRdb on the reads, gives a single entry per CDR3 protein. The sample has tens of thousands of distinct CDR3 sequences, about 70% seen once; the top ten hold 70% to 90%. Sequencing input: sorted CD4+, CD8+, or CD8+CD57+ T cells (not recorded which) from PBMCs. These receptors came from a human donor with aplastic anemia.

The chain links TRBV6-5 to TRBJ1-2; D gene ambiguous. The CDR3 runs 12 residues. The V end was cut by 0 bases, the J end by 5 bases, with 4 bases between. Per the germline V gene, CDR1 is MNHEY and CDR2 is SVGAGI. The CDR3 loop reads CASSYSGYGYTF. The CDR3 nucleotides are TGTGCCAGCAGTTACTCGGGATATGGCTACACCTTC.

The V call is TRBV2, the J call TRBJ2-3; tentative D call: TRBD1 (5 bases). V was cut by 3 bases and J by 1 base, with 8 bases left in between. Germline V gene lookup returns CDR1 SNHLY and CDR2 FYNNEI. The CDR3 has 14 residues. This chain's CDR3 is CASSDGRGTDTQYF. As DNA, the CDR3 is TGTGCCAGCAGTGATGGCAGGGGCACAGATACGCAGTATTTT.

This chain links TRBV20-1 with TRBJ2-3; no clear D. Trimming stripped 1 base from V and 7 bases from J, with 21 bases between. Germline assignment: CDR1 DFQATT and CDR2 SNEGSKA (reference sequence). CDR3 length: 16 residues. In DNA, the CDR3 is TGCAGTGCTAGAGGAGTAGCTCCAGAGGCACTAAATACGCAGTATTTT. Its protein is CSARGVAPEALNTQYF.

V is TRBV25-1 and J is TRBJ2-7; D may be TRBD1 (7 bases). The CDR3 is made up of 13 amino acids. CDR1 MGHDK and CDR2 SYGVNS come from the germline V gene. V was pared by 3 bases and J by 6 bases, with 12 bases between. The CDR3 spells CASSETGRGEQYF. CDR3 sequence (DNA): TGTGCCAGCAGTGAGACAGGGCGGGGCGAGCAGTACTTC.

The chain uses TRBV2 and TRBJ2-7; weak D call: TRBD1 (6 bases). Trimming left V 6 bases short and J 6 bases short, with 15 bases between. Germline assignment: CDR1 SNHLY and CDR2 FYNNEI. This CDR3 spans 13 amino acids. The CDR3 DNA reads TGTGCCAGCAGCAGTAAGCCAGGGGCCGAGCAGTACTTC. Its protein is CASSSKPGAEQYF. The full variable domain, completed using reference TRBV2 and TRBJ2-7, is EPEVTQTPSHQVTQMGQEVILRCVPISNHLYFYWYRQILGQKVEFLVSFYNNEISEKSEIFDDQFSVERPDGSNFTLKIRSTKLEDSAMYFCASSSKPGAEQYFGPGTRLTVT.

This sequence joins TRBV7-9 and TRBJ2-7; D remains unclear. CDR3 length: 14 amino acids. Trimming took 1 base from V and 0 from J, leaving 7 bases between them. CDR1 is SEHNR and CDR2 is FQNEAQ in the germline V gene (reference sequence). CDR3 region: CASSLDAVSYEQYF. The DNA of the CDR3 is TGTGCCAGCAGCTTAGACGCAGTCTCCTACGAGCAGTACTTC.

This clonotype was observed once. The chain links TRBV2 to TRBJ1-1, with D possibly matching TRBD1 (5 bases). The V gene lost 7 bases and the J gene lost 10 bases, with 22 bases spanning the gap. Germline V gene sequence: CDR1 SNHLY, CDR2 FYNNEI. The CDR3 is made up of 14 amino acids. The CDR3: CASTQSGGGRIAFF. DNA for the CDR3: TGTGCCAGCACCCAAAGTGGGGGGGGTAGGATAGCTTTCTTT. The full variable domain, rest sourced from reference TRBV2 and TRBJ1-1, is EPEVTQTPSHQVTQMGQEVILRCVPISNHLYFYWYRQILGQKVEFLVSFYNNEISEKSEIFDDQFSVERPDGSNFTLKIRSTKLEDSAMYFCASTQSGGGRIAFFGQGTRLTVV.

V is TRBV2 and J is TRBJ2-7; no clear D. The germline V and J ends were trimmed by 4 bases and 2 bases, with 6 bases remaining between them. CDR1 is SNHLY and CDR2 is FYNNEI in the germline V gene. The CDR3 has 12 amino acids. CDR3 sequence: CASSAATYEQYF. DNA for the CDR3: TGTGCCAGCAGTGCCGCGACCTACGAGCAGTACTTC.

This sequence joins TRBV9 and TRBJ2-1, with 9 bases lining up with TRBD2. CDR1 SGDLS and CDR2 YYNGEE come from the germline V gene. V trimming: 3 bases; J trimming: 10 bases; junction bases outside the gene matches: 2. CDR3 length equals 12 residues. CDR3 sequence (DNA): TGTGCCAGCAGCGCGGCGGGAGGGGAGCAGTTCTTC. It encodes CASSAAGGEQFF.

This clonotype was counted a few times. This chain links TRBV12-3 or TRBV12-4 with TRBJ2-7; D is perhaps TRBD1 (6 bases). CDR3 length: 11 amino acids. V lost 6 bases and J lost 12, with 15 bases in between. The CDR3 DNA reads TGTGCCAGCAGCGGGGACATGGTTCCGTACTTC. Its protein is CASSGDMVPYF.

This chain joins TRBV2 and TRBJ1-4, with a tentative D call TRBD1 (5 bases). V lost 6 bases and J lost 8, with 13 bases in between. The CDR3 covers 13 residues. The germline gives CDR1 SNHLY, CDR2 FYNNEI. CDR3 region: CASSDLGGEKLFF. As DNA, the CDR3 is TGTGCCAGCAGCGACCTCGGGGGAGAAAAACTGTTTTTT.

J is TRBJ1-3 and V is TRBV15; TRBD1 is a possible D gene (5 bases). Trimming left V 5 bases short and J 0 bases short, with 14 bases between. Germline V gene sequence: CDR1 LNHNV, CDR2 YYDKDF (reference sequence). The CDR3 totals 16 residues. The CDR3 is CATSGLRALSGNTIYF. In DNA, the CDR3 is TGTGCCACCAGCGGCCTCAGGGCCCTCTCTGGAAACACCATATATTTT.

The gene calls are TRBV4-3 and TRBJ1-6; D is undetermined. The CDR3 contains 15 residues. The V gene lost 1 base and the J gene lost 9 bases, with 13 bases spanning the gap. Germline CDR1 reads LGHNA; CDR2 reads YSLEER. CDR3 loop: CASSQVAGTGSPLHF. DNA for the CDR3: TGCGCCAGCAGCCAAGTTGCGGGTACTGGTTCACCCCTCCACTTT.

V usage is TRBV19 and J usage is TRBJ2-1; TRBD1 or TRBD2 may be the D gene (5 bases each). Germline CDR1 and CDR2: LNHDA and SQIVND (reference sequence). With 1 base removed from V and 9 bases from J, the gap between germline ends came to 7 bases. The CDR3 covers 12 residues. CDR3 coding DNA: TGTGCCAGTAGTATAGGGGGGACTGAGCAGTTCTTC. It is translated as CASSIGGTEQFF. The variable domain in full, completed from reference TRBV19 and TRBJ2-1, reads DGGITQSPKYLFRKEGQNVTLSCEQNLNHDAMYWYRQDPGQGLRLIYYSQIVNDFQKGDIAEGYSVSREKKESFPLTVTSAQKNPTAFYLCASSIGGTEQFFGPGTRLTVL.

This chain connects TRBV7-9 to TRBJ2-2; D is unclear. The CDR3 loop spans 12 amino acids. Trimming took off 8 bases at V and 6 bases at J, with 10 bases between the two ends. Germline-derived CDR1 and CDR2 are SEHNR and FQNEAQ (reference sequence). This CDR3 is CASSPWAGELFF. The DNA of the CDR3 is TGTGCCAGCTCCCCCTGGGCCGGGGAGCTGTTTTTT.

The gene calls are TRBV4-2 and TRBJ2-1, with D perhaps matching TRBD2 (5 bases). V was shortened by 4 bases and J by 7 bases, with 11 bases between the two germline ends. This CDR3 is 13 amino acids long. Germline V gene sequence: CDR1 LGHNA, CDR2 YNFKEQ. CDR3 DNA sequence: TGTGCCAGCAGCCCGGAACTAGTGAATGAGCAGTTCTTC. Translating it yields CASSPELVNEQFF.

This clonotype was found a few times. The chain employs TRBV7-7 and TRBJ2-5; tentatively, D is TRBD1 (5 bases). V was pared by 4 bases and J by 2 bases, with 14 bases between. Germline values: CDR1 SSHAT, CDR2 FNYEAQ (reference sequence). CDR3 length: 15 residues. For the CDR3, the DNA is TGTGCCAGCAGCTCCGGCAGGGTATGGCAAGAGACCCAGTACTTC. Protein sequence: CASSSGRVWQETQYF.

The chain has TRBV19 and TRBJ1-1; 10 nucleotides agree with TRBD1. The germline gives CDR1 LNHDA, CDR2 SQIVND (reference sequence). This CDR3 is 16 amino acids long. V lost 6 bases, J lost 3 bases, and 10 bases stayed unmatched. CDR3 protein: CASRTTGGKGDTEAFF. CDR3 sequence (DNA): TGTGCCAGTAGAACGACAGGGGGCAAGGGAGACACTGAAGCTTTCTTT. Filled out from reference TRBV19 and TRBJ1-1, the complete variable domain reads DGGITQSPKYLFRKEGQNVTLSCEQNLNHDAMYWYRQDPGQGLRLIYYSQIVNDFQKGDIAEGYSVSREKKESFPLTVTSAQKNPTAFYLCASRTTGGKGDTEAFFGQGTRLTVV.

The V gene is TRBV5-4, the J gene TRBJ2-1; D uncertain. V dropped 3 bases and J dropped 8 bases, with 12 bases sitting between them. CDR3 length equals 13 residues. The germline V gene has CDR1 SGHNT and CDR2 YYREEE (reference sequence). The CDR3 bases are TGTGCCAGCAGCTCCCTCGGTTCGGATGAGCAGTTCTTC. This gives the protein CASSSLGSDEQFF.

The rearrangement joins TRBV7-8 to TRBJ2-5; D may be TRBD2 (6 bases). This CDR3 is built from 17 residues. The germline gives CDR1 SGHVS, CDR2 FQNEAQ. The ends were cut back, 1 base at V and 1 base at J, with 16 bases in the middle. The CDR3 loop reads CASSLGVSGVTQETQYF. CDR3 nucleotides: TGTGCCAGCAGCTTAGGGGTTAGCGGCGTCACCCAAGAGACCCAGTACTTC.

CDR3 region: CASSEWGGGSPLHF. The CDR3 DNA reads as TGTGCCAGCAGTGAATGGGGGGGGGGATCACCCCTCCACTTT. The chain carries TRBV25-1 and TRBJ1-6, with TRBD1 as a possible D gene (5 bases). The CDR3 extends over 14 amino acids. The germline V gene encodes CDR1 MGHDK and CDR2 SYGVNS. V gave up 1 base and J gave up 10 bases, with 11 bases separating them.

This chain connects TRBV19 to TRBJ1-1; D might be TRBD1 (5 bases). Trimming pared 3 bases from V and 6 bases from J, leaving 14 bases between. The CDR3 contains 14 residues. Germline assignment: CDR1 LNHDA and CDR2 SQIVND (reference sequence). CDR3: CASSIKVGAAEAFF. CDR3 DNA sequence: TGTGCCAGTAGTATTAAGGTTGGGGCCGCTGAAGCTTTCTTT.

This clonotype occurred a few times. CDR3: CSARDLVTDTQYF. The CDR3 coding sequence is TGCAGTGCTAGAGACCTAGTCACAGATACGCAGTATTTT. This sequence joins TRBV20-1 and TRBJ2-3; no reliable D call. The V gene lost 0 bases and the J gene lost 2 bases, with 6 bases spanning the gap. Germline CDR1 and CDR2: DFQATT and SNEGSKA (reference sequence). The CDR3 loop spans 13 amino acids.

This clonotype has only a few counts. The chain uses TRBV10-1 and TRBJ2-1; 7 nucleotides agree with TRBD1. V gave up 6 bases and J gave up 5 bases; unmatched junction bases: 10. CDR1 and CDR2 from the germline V gene are WNHNN and SYGVQD (reference sequence). The CDR3 runs 15 residues. The CDR3, as DNA: TGCGCCAGCAGAGCCGGGACAGTTGGAAACAATGAGCAGTTCTTC. The encoded protein is CASRAGTVGNNEQFF.